This T cell receptor (beta chain) emerged from a study of blood T cell repertoires in COVID-19. Study processing details: Estimation of nucleated cell counts was performed using reference gene primer amplification. The method was immunoSEQ multiplex PCR; TCRdb's version includes in-frame clones alone and lacks a portion of them. V and J calls and clone size follow that table, whereas D and trimming were derived from the DNA. The sample records 70,000 to 100,000 clones, about 88% being singletons. The specimen was peripheral blood. This clonotype originated in a woman aged 80 or older with active COVID-19.

The CDR3 nucleotides read TGTGCCAGCAGCCAAAGGGGCCTGGGGATTTACGAGCAGTACTTC. It specifies CASSQRGLGIYEQYF. The rearrangement links TRBV3-1 (or the pseudogene TRBV3-2) to TRBJ2-7, with D possibly matching TRBD1 (5 bases). Deletions cut 2 bases from V and 4 bases from J, with 15 bases between. The CDR3 extends over 15 amino acids. Germline V lookup: CDR1 LGHDT, CDR2 YNNKEL (reference sequence).